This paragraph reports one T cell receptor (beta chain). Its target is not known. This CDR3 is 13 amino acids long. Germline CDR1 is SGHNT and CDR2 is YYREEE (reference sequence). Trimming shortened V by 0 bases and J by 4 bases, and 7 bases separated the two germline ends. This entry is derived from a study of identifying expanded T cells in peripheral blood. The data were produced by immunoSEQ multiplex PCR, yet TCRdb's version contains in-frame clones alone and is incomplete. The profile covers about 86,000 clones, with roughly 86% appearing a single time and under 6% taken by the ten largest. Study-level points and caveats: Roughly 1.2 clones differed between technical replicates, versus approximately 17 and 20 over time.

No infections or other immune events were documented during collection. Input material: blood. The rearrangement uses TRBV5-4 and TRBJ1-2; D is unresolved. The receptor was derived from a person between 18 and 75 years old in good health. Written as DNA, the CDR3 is TGTGCCAGCAGCTTGGGGCAGTTCTATGGCTACACCTTC. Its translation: CASSLGQFYGYTF.